This T cell receptor beta chain was recorded in a study of CD8 T cells in ankylosing spondylitis. The study's findings and limits: Seemingly characteristic of ankylosing spondylitis blood was a TCR beta motif consisting of under 10 highly homologous variants. Disease-linked clones reportedly showed significant enrichment in matched ankylosing spondylitis synovial fluid. Peripheral blood held disease-linked clones only at relatively low frequency, and these were CD8+.

The trim removed 7 bases at V and 5 bases at J, leaving 11 bases unmatched. The CDR3 is 13 amino acids. Germline CDR1 reads DFQATT; CDR2 reads SNEGSKA (reference sequence). About this clonotype: Its matching antigen is unknown.

TCRdb analysed the 5' RACE reads with MiXCR anew, one entry per CDR3 protein. The data contain roughly 170,000 distinct CDR3 sequences, around a tenth of them singletons. The sequenced sample consisted of blood, either unsorted or a sorted T cell fraction (not recorded which). The gene calls are TRBV20-1 and TRBJ2-7; TRBD1 aligns across 7 bases. The source of this sequence is a female donor with ankylosing spondylitis or in good health (not recorded which). The CDR3 loop reads CSVMTGKDHEQYF. Written as DNA, the CDR3 is TGCAGTGTTATGACAGGGAAGGACCACGAGCAGTACTTC.